The source of this T cell receptor beta chain is a study of STAT5B mutations in CD4+ large granular lymphocyte leukemia. Study results and limitations: 8/27 top patient clones versus 2/35 control clones were TRBV06-family.

The germline V gene has CDR1 LGHNA and CDR2 YSLEER. Trimming at V came to 6 bases and at J to 3 bases, leaving 6 bases not matched to a gene. The CDR3 spans 15 residues. With respect to this clone: Antigen specificity is unknown.

This was a survey-level run. Measured with immunoSEQ multiplex PCR; TCRdb has only the in-frame clones, and not every one. The profile shows about 21,000 clones, more than 65% of them singletons. The V call is TRBV4-3, the J call TRBJ2-2; TRBD2 agrees at 8 bases. The sample was CD4+ T cells from blood buffy coats. The receptor comes from a human donor in good health. CDR3 amino acids: CASSSSGGDTGELFF. The CDR3 nucleotides are TGCGCCAGCAGTTCCAGCGGGGGAGACACCGGGGAGCTGTTTTTT.